The T cell receptor beta chain described here comes from a study of identical twins (dated by TCRdb to the mid-2010s). Background on the whole study: TCR alpha and beta repertoires from monozygotic twins, unrelated adults of various ages and cord blood were deep-sequenced to test whether fetal clonotypes persist. To rule out contamination, the twin experiments were replicated at different times with different library preparation protocols. Broad study findings and their caveats: Conclusions relied on cross-sectional statistical analysis, since the same donors could not be followed over many years. The excess sharing between twins in beta out-of-frame sequences was weaker because fewer shared sequences reduced the signal-to-noise ratio. Compared with coincidental sharing between unrelated individuals, out-of-frame TCR alpha sequences shared between twins had an excess of sequences with low generation probability. In monozygotic twins, recombination models systematically underestimated out-of-frame TCR alpha sharing, but the models matched the sharing seen between unrelated individuals. Fewer insertions were carried by abundant cord blood beta clonotypes; a weaker similar trend was observed in young adult naive repertoires, while no such trend was observed in memory repertoires. Zero-insertion analyses could be partly confounded by invariant T cells such as MAIT and iNKT, though diverse VJ usage argued against such confounding for most clonotypes.

Libraries were constructed by 5' RACE. Sequencing instrument: Illumina HiSeq 2000. A universal primer binding site was added through template switching, and the final cDNA carried a unique molecular identifier so that TCR cDNA molecules could be counted accurately. Specific primers in the conserved constant-segment region were used to synthesize first-strand cDNA for the TCR alpha and beta chains. To control for contamination, every cDNA library carried two barcodes: a SMART-Mk sample barcode plus Illumina barcodes. TruSeq adapter sequences and Illumina sample barcodes were added in two successive PCR steps. Sequencing of the TCR alpha and beta cDNA libraries was done on the Illumina HiSeq platform using custom primers. For the original study's pipeline: MiGEC was used to process raw reads and extract unique molecular identifiers, and MiXCR was used to find CDR3 positions. Recombination models were inferred per individual with the repgenHMM and IGoR tools using an EM algorithm. The analysis of shared clonotypes was done with the tcR package in R, with sharing normalized by the product of cloneset sizes. Out-of-frame nonproductive sequences were analyzed to study raw recombination free of thymic and clonal selection effects. In-frame beta chains were kept once TCRdb had trimmed the public reads at Q25 with fastp and called clones with MiXCR. Entries that share a CDR3 protein sequence are merged under the most common genes and DNA. The V and J calls, along with clone size, are taken from TCRdb and not from the paper's own processing. Across this sample there are some 1,700,000 distinct CDR3 sequences, with about 32% seen only once. Of the sample, around 0.25% is held by the ten largest clones.

Every donor was a healthy Caucasian. In its sample, this clonotype was seen many times. Its binding antigen is unknown. No base quality information exists; no much larger clone differs at one position. The source is a newborn girl in good health. Material: cord blood.

The DNA sequence follows: TGTGCCAGCAGCTTAGTTAGGCTAGACAGCTCCTACAATGAGCAGTTCTTC. Translated, this gives CASSLVRLDSSYNEQFF. The chain links TRBV7-6 with TRBJ2-1, with a tentative D gene TRBD1 over 5 matching bases. Taken from the germline V gene, the CDR1 and CDR2 loops are SGHVS and FNYEAQ. Counted from cysteine to phenylalanine, this CDR3 has 17 amino acids. The entry retains the CDR3 DNA only, 51 bases that are in frame from base 1. V sheds 1 base and J sheds 0 bases, leaving 13 bases between their ends.